This passage covers 14 T cell receptor beta chains from one sample sequenced in a study of cytomegalovirus exposure and HLA in healthy donors. The PCR had 60 Vbeta and 13 Jbeta primers. Method: immunoSEQ multiplex PCR; TCRdb's copy keeps in-frame clones and lacks some. The sample has about 130,000 clones; 60% to 75% are singletons. Source material: PBMCs. These receptors were taken from a human donor in good health.

A few counts support this clone. The V gene is TRBV28, the J gene TRBJ1-1; weak D call: TRBD1 (6 bases). V lost 5 bases and J lost 4, with 14 bases in between. The germline gives CDR1 MDHEN, CDR2 SYDVKM. The CDR3 covers 14 residues. The CDR3: CASSEQGFFTEAFF. The CDR3 bases are TGTGCCAGCAGTGAACAGGGCTTCTTCACTGAAGCTTTCTTT.

The rearrangement joins TRBV5-1 to TRBJ2-5; 8 positions agree with TRBD1. Matching the DNA end better, TRBJ2-7 makes the J call doubtful. Germline-derived CDR1 and CDR2 are SGHRS and YFSETQ. This CDR3 is built from 14 residues. In nucleotides, the CDR3 is TGCGCCAGCAGCAAGGACAGGGCTGGGGACGAGCAGTACTTC. Protein product: CASSKDRAGDEQYF.

The gene calls are TRBV4-3 and TRBJ2-5; perhaps TRBD1 as D (6 bases). The J call may be incorrect, as the DNA end agrees better with TRBJ2-7. Germline V gives CDR1 LGHNA, CDR2 YSLEER. CDR3 length equals 15 residues. The CDR3 DNA reads TGCGCCAGCAGCCAAGACTACAGGGCCCGGCGCGAGCAGTACTTC. Its protein is CASSQDYRARREQYF.

This chain uses TRBV10-1 with TRBJ2-7; TRBD2 aligns across 8 bases. Unmatched junction bases numbered 18, after V lost 6 bases and J lost 5 bases. The length of the CDR3 is 17 residues. Germline CDR1 WNHNN, CDR2 SYGVQD (reference sequence). CDR3 region: CASSPEASGLQEDEQYF. The CDR3 region has the DNA TGCGCCAGCAGCCCCGAAGCTAGCGGGCTCCAGGAGGACGAGCAGTACTTC.

J is TRBJ2-5 and V is TRBV18; 8 nucleotides line up with TRBD1. The J call is in doubt because the DNA end fits TRBJ2-7 better. The CDR3 loop spans 13 amino acids. Per germline, CDR1 KGHSH and CDR2 LQKENI. DNA of the CDR3: TGTGCCAGCTCTTTGGGACAGGACTACGAGCAGTACTTC. Residues: CASSLGQDYEQYF.

Comment on this clone: The same CDR3 also results from other DNA sequences found in this sample. CDR3 region: CASSVASGVYNEQFF. The CDR3 DNA sequence: TGTGCCAGCAGCGTAGCGTCGGGAGTTTACAATGAGCAGTTCTTC. The V and J genes are TRBV9 and TRBJ2-1; weak D call: TRBD2 (6 bases). Trimming removed 0 bases at V and 4 bases at J, with 11 bases between. This CDR3 is built from 15 residues. Germline loops: CDR1 SGDLS, CDR2 YYNGEE.

This chain links TRBV4-1 with TRBJ2-5; TRBD2 might be the D (8 bases). The J call could be wrong; TRBJ2-7 is a better fit for the DNA end. This CDR3 spans 20 amino acids. Germline CDR1 MGHRA, CDR2 YSYEKL. CDR3: CASSPRGPGGRRIHTYEQYF. The CDR3 DNA reads as TGCGCCAGCAGCCCAAGGGGGCCGGGAGGGAGACGTATCCACACCTACGAGCAGTACTTC.

The rearrangement uses TRBV9 and TRBJ2-6, with a tentative D call TRBD2 (5 bases). The CDR3 loop spans 16 amino acids. Trimming shortened V by 3 bases and J by 4 bases, and 14 bases separated the two germline ends. Germline V lookup: CDR1 SGDLS, CDR2 YYNGEE. The CDR3 coding sequence is TGTGCCAGCAGCGACCTAAGGGCGGGCGGGGCCAACGTCCTGACTTTC. It codes for CASSDLRAGGANVLTF.

The chain recombines TRBV6-5 with TRBJ2-3, with TRBD1 matching 9 bases. This CDR3 has 15 amino acids. After removal of 2 bases from V and 5 bases from J, the junction contained 5 bases not matched to a gene. Germline V gene data show CDR1 as MNHEY and CDR2 as SVGAGI. The CDR3 DNA sequence: TGTGCCAGCAGTTACCGACAGGGGGTTGGAGATACGCAGTATTTT. Translated, it gives CASSYRQGVGDTQYF.

The chain combines TRBV7-6 with TRBJ2-5; D gene uncertain. CDR3 length: 13 amino acids. The germline V gene has CDR1 SGHVS and CDR2 FNYEAQ. Trimming shortened V by 1 base and J by 5 bases, and 8 bases separated the two germline ends. The CDR3 loop reads CASSLGGIETQYF. The CDR3 DNA reads TGTGCCAGCAGCTTAGGAGGAATCGAGACCCAGTACTTC. Together with reference TRBV7-6 and TRBJ2-5, the CDR3 gives the full variable domain: GAGVSQSPRYKVTKRGQDVALRCDPISGHVSLYWYRQALGQGPEFLTYFNYEAQQDKSGLPNDRFSAERPEGSISTLTIQRTEQRDSAMYRCASSLGGIETQYFGPGTRLLVL.

This clone has a handful of counts. The chain carries TRBV5-4 and TRBJ1-3; no reliable D call. This CDR3 is 15 amino acids long. Trimming removed 0 bases at V and 2 bases at J, with 9 bases between. Germline V gene data show CDR1 as SGHNT and CDR2 as YYREEE (reference sequence). The CDR3 loop is CASSLAVGAGNTIYF. The CDR3 coding sequence is TGTGCCAGCAGCTTGGCAGTCGGGGCTGGAAACACCATATATTTT.

This clone showed up just a few times. The V call is TRBV5-4, the J call TRBJ2-3, with 10 nucleotides matching TRBD2. The CDR3 totals 17 residues. J lost 3 bases, V lost 2 bases, and 9 bases had no gene match. Germline V lookup: CDR1 SGHNT, CDR2 YYREEE (reference sequence). For the CDR3, the DNA is TGTGCCAGCAGCTTATCAGCTTGGACTAGCGGAACAGATACGCAGTATTTT. Encoded protein: CASSLSAWTSGTDTQYF.

V usage is TRBV18 and J usage is TRBJ1-2; the D is unclear. The V end was cut by 3 bases, the J end by 4 bases, with 12 bases between. This CDR3 has 14 amino acids. Looked up from germline, CDR1 is KGHSH and CDR2 is LQKENI. This chain's CDR3 is CASSPGTTGYGYTF. In DNA form, the CDR3 reads TGTGCCAGCTCACCTGGCACTACGGGCTATGGCTACACCTTC.

The chain employs TRBV28 and TRBJ2-5; 11 bases are a match to TRBD2. The CDR3 runs 15 residues. From germline, CDR1 is MDHEN and CDR2 SYDVKM. J lost 5 bases, V lost 4 bases, and 6 bases had no gene match. The CDR3 is CASSSGTSGVETQYF. The CDR3 DNA reads as TGTGCCAGCAGTTCCGGGACTAGCGGTGTGGAGACCCAGTACTTC.